These 17 T cell receptor beta chains originate from one sample sequenced in a study of T cells in localized non-small cell lung cancer. TCRdb keeps only in-frame clones here, not all; method: immunoSEQ multiplex PCR. The table shows about 1,900 clones, with approximately 20% occurring only once. Here the sequenced sample was normal lung tissue next to the tumor, taken before any cancer treatment. These receptors all come from a female donor older than 55 with stage I lung adenocarcinoma.

This clone was seen only once. The chain carries TRBV5-1 and TRBJ2-1; 10 nucleotides match TRBD2. After removal of 7 bases from V and 5 bases from J, the junction contained 9 bases not matched to a gene. CDR3 size: 15 residues. CDR1 SGHRS and CDR2 YFSETQ come from the germline V gene. The CDR3 DNA follows: TGCGCCAGCGGAAAAGCGGGAGGGCTTGACAATGAGCAGTTCTTC. This sequence encodes CASGKAGGLDNEQFF.

This clone was seen a few times. The chain couples TRBV11-3 to TRBJ2-7, with TRBD2 matching 7 bases. Trimming at V came to 1 base and at J to 2 bases, leaving 5 bases not matched to a gene. CDR1 is SGHNT, CDR2 YENEEA, per germline. The CDR3 loop spans 15 amino acids. The CDR3 loop is CASSLGSGQAYEQYF. The CDR3 nucleotides read TGTGCCAGCAGCTTAGGTAGCGGGCAGGCCTACGAGCAGTACTTC.

This clone was seen a handful of times. This sequence joins TRBV6-8 and TRBJ1-1; weak D call: TRBD1 (5 bases). The ends were cut back, 8 bases at V and 1 base at J, with 17 bases in the middle. This CDR3 is built from 15 residues. CDR1 and CDR2 from the germline V gene are MNHGY and SAAAGT. This CDR3 reads CASGLQAAGNTEAFF. CDR3 bases: TGTGCCAGCGGATTACAGGCCGCGGGGAACACTGAAGCTTTCTTT.

This chain links TRBV6-8 with TRBJ2-5; a weak D match, TRBD2 (5 bases). V was trimmed by 6 bases and J by 1 base, leaving 12 bases between them. Germline assignment: CDR1 MNHGY and CDR2 SAAAGT. This CDR3 has 14 amino acids. In nucleotides, the CDR3 is TGTGCCAGCAGCCGGTTGAGCGGCCAAGAGACCCAGTACTTC. This translates into CASSRLSGQETQYF.

Within the sample, this clone is medium-sized. This sequence joins TRBV9 and TRBJ2-1; D uncertain. With 0 bases removed from V and 8 bases from J, the gap between germline ends came to 18 bases. Germline V gene lookup returns CDR1 SGDLS and CDR2 YYNGEE. The CDR3 totals 16 residues. The CDR3 is CASSVGLLTTGDEQFF. The CDR3, as DNA: TGTGCCAGCAGCGTAGGTCTCCTTACCACTGGGGATGAGCAGTTCTTC.

The chain has TRBV6-8 and TRBJ1-1; the D is unclear. CDR3 size: 17 residues. Germline CDR1 is MNHGY and CDR2 is SAAAGT. Trimming left V 2 bases short and J 6 bases short, with 22 bases between. CDR3 DNA sequence: TGTGCCAGCAGTTACAGTATTCAAGGGTTTGGGCGCTCTGAAGCTTTCTTT. Residues: CASSYSIQGFGRSEAFF.

The rearrangement links TRBV29-1 to TRBJ1-2, with TRBD1 matching 8 bases. This CDR3 has 14 amino acids. Trimming at V came to 6 bases and at J to 6 bases, leaving 12 bases not matched to a gene. In germline, CDR1 is SQVTM, CDR2 ANQGSEA. As DNA, the CDR3 is TGCAGCGTGGGAACGGACAGGGAAAGGGATGGCTACACCTTC. Translation gives CSVGTDRERDGYTF. Using reference TRBV29-1 and TRBJ1-2 for the parts outside the CDR3, the full variable domain is SAVISQKPSRDICQRGTSLTIQCQVDSQVTMMFWYRQQPGQSLTLIATANQGSEATYESGFVIDKFPISRPNLTFSTLTVSNMSPEDSSIYLCSVGTDRERDGYTFGSGTRLTVV.

This clone has only a few counts. The V call is TRBV11-3, the J call TRBJ2-2, with 7 bases lining up with TRBD2. J was trimmed by 0 bases and V by 5 bases; bases with no gene match: 9. This CDR3 comprises 17 residues. CDR1 is SGHNT and CDR2 is YENEEA in the germline V gene. The chain's CDR3 is CASSPDLAVANTGELFF. CDR3 nucleotides: TGTGCCAGCAGCCCAGACCTAGCGGTCGCGAACACCGGGGAGCTGTTTTTT.

A few counts support this clone. The rearrangement joins TRBV6-8 to TRBJ2-1, with D possibly matching TRBD1 (5 bases). The V end lost 7 bases, the J end lost 2 bases, and 12 bases lay between the germline ends. The CDR3 covers 14 residues. Germline values: CDR1 MNHGY, CDR2 SAAAGT. In DNA form, the CDR3 reads TGTGCCAGCATCTCAGGGAACCCCTACAATGAGCAGTTCTTC. The encoded protein is CASISGNPYNEQFF.

The chain uses TRBV11-3 and TRBJ2-1; D possibly matches TRBD1 or TRBD2 (7 bases each). Germline CDR1 and CDR2: SGHNT and YENEEA. The germline V and J ends were trimmed by 3 bases and 3 bases, with 12 bases remaining between them. The CDR3 spans 15 residues. In DNA, the CDR3 is TGTGCCAGCAGCTTGACAGGGAGGGTCTACAATGAGCAGTTCTTC. Translated: CASSLTGRVYNEQFF.

This chain joins TRBV11-3 and TRBJ2-5; 7 positions agree with TRBD1. The length of the CDR3 is 14 residues. Germline lookup yields CDR1 SGHNT and CDR2 YENEEA. The V gene end was trimmed by 5 bases and the J gene end by 3 bases; junction bases not matched to a gene: 6. DNA for the CDR3: TGTGCCAGCAGCCGGGCGACAGGGAAAGAGACCCAGTACTTC. As protein: CASSRATGKETQYF.

This clone occurred a few times. The J gene is TRBJ1-1, the V gene TRBV15, with D perhaps matching TRBD1 (5 bases). Germline lookup yields CDR1 LNHNV and CDR2 YYDKDF (reference sequence). The CDR3 is 18 amino acids. Trimming cost V 4 bases and J 3 bases, with 24 bases left between them. CDR3 region: CATSTTLRGGRGDTEAFF. DNA of the CDR3: TGTGCCACCAGCACCACCCTACGTGGGGGACGGGGTGACACTGAAGCTTTCTTT.

The rearrangement joins TRBV25-1 to TRBJ2-1; D may be TRBD1 or TRBD2 (5 bases each). CDR1 and CDR2 (germline): MGHDK, SYGVNS. The CDR3 sequence is 14 residues long. V was pared by 2 bases and J by 4 bases, with 9 bases between. This CDR3 reads CASSEEGYYNEQFF. The CDR3 coding sequence is TGTGCCAGCAGTGAAGAGGGGTATTACAATGAGCAGTTCTTC.

The CDR3: CASSDREDEQYF. CDR3 nucleotide sequence: TGTGCCAGCAGTGACAGGGAGGACGAGCAGTACTTC. J is TRBJ2-7 and V is TRBV9, with D possibly matching TRBD1 (7 bases). Trimming shortened V by 5 bases and J by 5 bases, and 11 bases separated the two germline ends. CDR3 length: 12 residues. The germline gives CDR1 SGDLS, CDR2 YYNGEE.

This clone was counted only a few times. This chain links TRBV21-1 with TRBJ2-1; the table's D call TRBD1 went unverified against the DNA. TRBV21-1 is reported as a pseudogene. The CDR3 has 15 amino acids. CDR3 amino acids: CASSVAEGVYNEQFF. Written as DNA, the CDR3 is TGTGCCAGCAGCGTAGCTGAGGGGGTGTACAATGAGCAGTTCTTC.

The CDR3 sequence: CASSRYGGAEAFF. CDR3 nucleotide sequence: TGTGCCAGTAGTAGGTACGGCGGAGCTGAAGCTTTCTTT. The chain is built from TRBV19 and TRBJ1-1; unclear D gene. The ends were cut back, 4 bases at V and 6 bases at J, with 12 bases in the middle. CDR1 and CDR2 (germline): LNHDA, SQIVND (reference sequence). The CDR3 is 13 residues long.

The rearrangement uses TRBV11-3 and TRBJ2-3; 10 bases are a match to TRBD2. V dropped 5 bases and J dropped 0; count of bases not matched to a gene: 2. CDR1 SGHNT and CDR2 YENEEA come from the germline V gene. CDR3 length: 15 amino acids. CDR3 DNA: TGTGCCAGCAGCCCAGCGGGAGGGAGCACAGATACGCAGTATTTT. This translates into CASSPAGGSTDTQYF.